This T cell receptor (beta chain) emerged from a study of technical replicates of blood from several donors. Data came from immunoSEQ multiplex PCR; TCRdb stores just in-frame clones and leaves some out. The sample consists of 64,000 or so clones, 86% of them appearing once. From germline, CDR1 is SGHTA and CDR2 FQGTGA. Germline trimming cut 4 bases from V and 4 bases from J; bases unmatched to any gene: 8. The CDR3 has 15 residues. This sequence was found in a human donor in good health. Some clones in this sample may be carry-over from other donors' samples. The sequencing input was PBMCs. The rearrangement uses TRBV7-3 and TRBJ2-7; TRBD1 matches at 9 bases. CDR3 sequence: CASSSPDRGVYEQYF. The CDR3 nucleotides read TGTGCCAGCAGCTCCCCGGACAGGGGCGTATACGAGCAGTACTTC.